This passage covers 28 T cell receptor beta chains from one sample sequenced in a study of beta chain features in type 1 diabetes. Reverse transcription of all isolated RNA meant that expressed TCRB transcripts were sequenced. TCRdb's table, derived via immunoSEQ multiplex PCR, lists solely in-frame clones and lacks some. The data contain a few hundred thousand clones, approximately 16% of them singletons. The specimen was naive CD4+ T cells from blood. The origin of the receptors is a woman between 18 and 29 years old in good health.

The rearrangement uses TRBV5-6 and TRBJ1-2; D gene unclear. The germline V and J ends were trimmed by 5 bases and 8 bases, with 16 bases remaining between them. Germline V gene lookup returns CDR1 SGHDT and CDR2 YYEEEE. The CDR3 length is 13 residues. Here the CDR3 DNA reads TGTGCCAGCAGTTCCGAGGGTCGAAGGGGCTACACCTTC. Encoded protein: CASSSEGRRGYTF.

This chain links TRBV5-5 with TRBJ1-5; weak D call: TRBD1 (5 bases). Germline CDR1 is SGHKS and CDR2 is YYEKEE (reference sequence). The CDR3 is 14 residues long. V gave up 4 bases and J gave up 4 bases, with 12 bases separating them. The CDR3 DNA reads TGTGCCAGCAGCCTACTCGGGGGGAATCAGCCCCAGCATTTT. Amino acids: CASSLLGGNQPQHF.

This clone was observed a handful of times. V gene TRBV5-1 combines with J gene TRBJ1-1; the D is unclear. V dropped 0 bases and J dropped 4 bases, with 16 bases sitting between them. This CDR3 spans 16 amino acids. Per the germline V gene, CDR1 is SGHRS and CDR2 is YFSETQ. The CDR3 DNA reads TGCGCCAGCAGCTTGGCCGTAGCACCCACCACCACTGAAGCTTTCTTT. Amino acids: CASSLAVAPTTTEAFF.

This clone was seen more than once but under ten times. V gene TRBV10-3 combines with J gene TRBJ2-2; the D gene is possibly TRBD1 (5 bases). Between the trimmed V and J ends, which lost 11 bases and 5 bases, there was a span of 18 bases. This CDR3 spans 14 amino acids. Germline V gives CDR1 ENHRY, CDR2 SYGVKD. Here the CDR3 DNA reads TGTGCCGCCAGAGGACATCTACCTACCGGGGAGCTGTTTTTT. It yields the protein CAARGHLPTGELFF.

Regarding this clone: This CDR3 is also generated by other DNA sequences in the sample. V is TRBV28 and J is TRBJ2-1, with 8 bases that match TRBD2. CDR1 is MDHEN and CDR2 is SYDVKM in the germline V gene. This CDR3 is built from 15 residues. The junction had 3 bases not matched to a gene; V was cut back by 5 bases and J by 0 bases. The CDR3 DNA is TGTGCCAGCAGTCCAAGCGGGAGCTCCTACAATGAGCAGTTCTTC. This sequence encodes CASSPSGSSYNEQFF.

This clone has only a few counts. The rearrangement uses TRBV7-2 and TRBJ2-1; 8 bases agree with TRBD1. The CDR3 contains 15 residues. Germline loops: CDR1 SGHTA, CDR2 FQGNSA. V lost 6 bases and J lost 3; bases outside the gene matches: 7. The CDR3 bases are TGTGCCAGCAGTCCGGACAGGGACCTCTACAATGAGCAGTTCTTC. Its translation: CASSPDRDLYNEQFF.

This clone was seen more than once but under ten times. The chain has TRBV7-9 and TRBJ2-1, with 8 bases identical to TRBD2. CDR3 length equals 14 residues. J was trimmed by 6 bases and V by 6 bases; bases with no gene match: 7. Germline V gene sequence: CDR1 SEHNR, CDR2 FQNEAQ (reference sequence). The CDR3 coding sequence is TGTGCCAGCAGACCTGGGACTAGTTCCAATGAGCAGTTCTTC. Amino acids: CASRPGTSSNEQFF.

J is TRBJ2-5 and V is TRBV5-1; the D is unclear. Trimming left V 3 bases short and J 5 bases short, with 17 bases between. The CDR3 consists of 15 residues. Per the germline V gene, CDR1 is SGHRS and CDR2 is YFSETQ. This chain's CDR3 is CASSSLQGFGETQYF. CDR3 nucleotide sequence: TGCGCCAGCAGCTCGTTACAAGGTTTCGGGGAGACCCAGTACTTC.

A few counts support this clone. The chain has TRBV7-9 and TRBJ1-2; 9 nucleotides line up with TRBD1. V lost 2 bases to trimming and J lost 2 bases; unmatched junction nucleotides: 3. This CDR3 comprises 15 residues. CDR1 SEHNR and CDR2 FQNEAQ come from the germline V gene (reference sequence). CDR3 sequence (DNA): TGTGCCAGCAGCTTACAGGACAGGGGAAACTATGGCTACACCTTC. This sequence encodes CASSLQDRGNYGYTF.

This clone has more than one count but fewer than ten. This chain uses TRBV27 with TRBJ2-7, with D maybe TRBD1 (6 bases). The germline V and J ends were trimmed by 7 bases and 4 bases, with 20 bases remaining between them. CDR1 is MNHEY, CDR2 SMNVEV, per germline (reference sequence). There are 15 residues in the CDR3. Here the CDR3 reads CASTRTGTRGYEQYF. The CDR3 DNA sequence: TGTGCCAGCACACGAACAGGGACAAGGGGATACGAGCAGTACTTC.

The CDR3 protein is CASSFSGQSYNEQFF. CDR3 coding DNA: TGCGCCAGCAGCTTTAGCGGGCAATCCTACAATGAGCAGTTCTTC. The chain joins TRBV5-1 to TRBJ2-1, with 7 positions matching TRBD2. V was clipped by 2 bases and J by 1 base; unmatched bases: 3. This CDR3 region has 15 residues. Looked up from germline, CDR1 is SGHRS and CDR2 is YFSETQ. Full variable domain (rest looked up from reference TRBV5-1 and TRBJ2-1): KAGVTQTPRYLIKTRGQQVTLSCSPISGHRSVSWYQQTPGQGLQFLFEYFSETQRNKGNFPGRFSGRQFSNSRSEMNVSTLELGDSALYLCASSFSGQSYNEQFFGPGTRLTVL.

The V and J genes are TRBV6-1 and TRBJ1-3, with a possible D match to TRBD1 (5 bases). Deletions cut 0 bases from V and 2 bases from J, with 11 bases between. Germline CDR1 and CDR2: MNHNS and SASEGT. There are 16 residues in the CDR3. DNA of the CDR3: TGTGCCAGCAGTGAAGCAGTCGGGGGAGCTGGAAACACCATATATTTT. The encoded protein is CASSEAVGGAGNTIYF.

The table lists this clone with a few counts. This chain links TRBV5-1 with TRBJ1-1; TRBD1 matches at 7 bases. Per the germline V gene, CDR1 is SGHRS and CDR2 is YFSETQ. With V trimmed by 0 bases and J by 6 bases, 11 bases remained unmatched. The CDR3 is 16 amino acids. CDR3 DNA: TGCGCCAGCAGCTTGGCGGAGTGGCAGGGGGGTTCTGAAGCTTTCTTT. Protein product: CASSLAEWQGGSEAFF. The variable domain in full, with the rest retrieved from reference TRBV5-1 and TRBJ1-1, is KAGVTQTPRYLIKTRGQQVTLSCSPISGHRSVSWYQQTPGQGLQFLFEYFSETQRNKGNFPGRFSGRQFSNSRSEMNVSTLELGDSALYLCASSLAEWQGGSEAFFGQGTRLTVV.

This chain uses TRBV5-6 with TRBJ1-5, with a possible D match to TRBD1 (6 bases). The length of the CDR3 is 17 residues. CDR1 and CDR2 from the germline V gene are SGHDT and YYEEEE. V was shortened by 4 bases and J by 2 bases, with 19 bases between the two germline ends. The CDR3 DNA reads as TGTGCCAGCAGCCGTCGTAACAGGGCCCTAGGCAATCAGCCCCAGCATTTT. Translating it yields CASSRRNRALGNQPQHF.

The chain joins TRBV30 to TRBJ1-3; tentatively, D is TRBD1 (6 bases). The CDR3 has 11 residues. Germline CDR1 reads GTSNPN; CDR2 reads SVGIG (reference sequence). In DNA form, the CDR3 reads TGTTTAGGGGGAGATGGAAACACCATATATTTT. This gives the protein CLGGDGNTIYF.

V and J are TRBV28 and TRBJ2-3; the D gene is possibly TRBD1 (7 bases). CDR3 length equals 17 residues. Trimming pared 7 bases from V and 0 bases from J, leaving 20 bases between. Germline assignment: CDR1 MDHEN and CDR2 SYDVKM. The CDR3 coding sequence is TGTGCCAGCACCCGGAGGGGCAGGGGGACTAGCACAGATACGCAGTATTTT. It is translated as CASTRRGRGTSTDTQYF. The full variable domain, its missing parts supplied by reference TRBV28 and TRBJ2-3, is DVKVTQSSRYLVKRTGEKVFLECVQDMDHENMFWYRQDPGLGLRLIYFSYDVKMKEKGDIPEGYSVSREKKERFSLILESASTNQTSMYLCASTRRGRGTSTDTQYFGPGTRLTVL.

The gene calls are TRBV7-9 and TRBJ2-7, with 9 bases matching TRBD2. Germline lookup yields CDR1 SEHNR and CDR2 FQNEAQ (reference sequence). J lost 3 bases, V lost 1 base, and 4 bases had no gene match. This CDR3 is 15 amino acids long. CDR3 amino acids: CASSLGSGSNYEQYF. In DNA form, the CDR3 reads TGTGCCAGCAGCTTAGGTAGCGGGAGTAACTACGAGCAGTACTTC.

This chain joins TRBV4-3 and TRBJ1-2; 7 bases fit TRBD1. The CDR3 has 14 amino acids. Losses at the gene ends were 4 bases for V and 0 bases for J; bases not matched to a gene: 2. Germline V gene lookup returns CDR1 LGHNA and CDR2 YSLEER. The CDR3 sequence is CASSRTGTNYGYTF. CDR3 coding DNA: TGCGCCAGCAGCCGGACAGGCACTAACTATGGCTACACCTTC.

The chain carries TRBV7-3 and TRBJ2-3; 7 positions match TRBD1. The CDR3 has 14 amino acids. The J segment lost 4 bases and the V segment lost 3 bases, leaving 4 bases of the junction unmatched. Germline CDR1 is SGHTA and CDR2 is FQGTGA. This CDR3 reads CASSLTGNPDTQYF. In nucleotides, the CDR3 is TGTGCCAGCAGCTTGACAGGGAACCCAGATACGCAGTATTTT.

This clone was detected a few times. This chain links TRBV30 with TRBJ2-7; possibly TRBD1 for D (6 bases). Germline V lookup: CDR1 GTSNPN, CDR2 SVGIG (reference sequence). The CDR3 consists of 14 residues. Trimming shortened V by 2 bases and J by 3 bases, and 14 bases separated the two germline ends. The CDR3 DNA reads TGTGCCTGGAGTAAGGATTGGACAGTCTACGAGCAGTACTTC. It translates to CAWSKDWTVYEQYF. The full variable domain, in which reference TRBV30 and TRBJ2-7 provide the parts outside the CDR3, is SQTIHQWPATLVQPVGSPLSLECTVEGTSNPNLYWYRQAAGRGLQLLFYSVGIGQISSEVPQNLSASRPQDRQFILSSKKLLLSDSGFYLCAWSKDWTVYEQYFGPGTRLTVT.

J is TRBJ2-5 and V is TRBV7-3, with unresolved D. The CDR3 sequence is 14 residues long. The V and J ends lost 2 bases and 0 bases respectively, with 7 bases between them. Germline lookup yields CDR1 SGHTA and CDR2 FQGTGA. The CDR3 DNA follows: TGTGCCAGCAGCTTATCTCGGGACCAAGAGACCCAGTACTTC. It codes for CASSLSRDQETQYF.

The chain uses TRBV30 and TRBJ1-1; D gene uncertain. Germline CDR1 and CDR2: GTSNPN and SVGIG (reference sequence). The V end lost 0 bases, the J end lost 5 bases, and 10 bases lay between the germline ends. The CDR3 has 13 residues. This chain's CDR3 is CAWSVTGWTEAFF. The CDR3 DNA is TGTGCCTGGAGTGTAACGGGGTGGACTGAAGCTTTCTTT.

This chain connects TRBV29-1 to TRBJ2-3; D remains ambiguous. From germline, CDR1 is SQVTM and CDR2 ANQGSEA. This CDR3 comprises 14 residues. V was shortened by 4 bases and J by 0 bases, with 11 bases between the two germline ends. As DNA, the CDR3 is TGCAGCGTTGTAGCTCCCTCTAGCACAGATACGCAGTATTTT. It is translated as CSVVAPSSTDTQYF.

The table lists this clone with a few counts. V gene TRBV10-3 combines with J gene TRBJ2-7, with D perhaps TRBD2 (5 bases). There are 12 residues in the CDR3. Germline V gene data show CDR1 as ENHRY and CDR2 as SYGVKD. Trimming left V 10 bases short and J 2 bases short, with 12 bases between. This chain's CDR3 is CANAGFPYEQYF. CDR3 bases: TGTGCCAATGCGGGTTTTCCCTACGAGCAGTACTTC.

The V and J genes are TRBV28 and TRBJ1-5, with 8 bases matching TRBD1. V lost 4 bases and J lost 1; bases outside the gene matches: 3. CDR1 is MDHEN and CDR2 is SYDVKM in the germline V gene. The CDR3 is made up of 15 amino acids. The CDR3 protein is CASSSPGGSNQPQHF. Written as DNA, the CDR3 is TGTGCCAGCAGTTCACCAGGGGGCAGCAATCAGCCCCAGCATTTT. The complete variable domain, with remaining parts taken from reference TRBV28 and TRBJ1-5, reads DVKVTQSSRYLVKRTGEKVFLECVQDMDHENMFWYRQDPGLGLRLIYFSYDVKMKEKGDIPEGYSVSREKKERFSLILESASTNQTSMYLCASSSPGGSNQPQHFGDGTRLSIL.

This chain connects TRBV7-2 to TRBJ1-4; tentative D call: TRBD1 (5 bases). The CDR3 runs 14 residues. Germline V gene data show CDR1 as SGHTA and CDR2 as FQGNSA. V lost 3 bases and J lost 5, with 10 bases in between. CDR3 protein: CASSFGGLNEKLFF. For the CDR3, the DNA is TGTGCCAGCAGCTTCGGGGGTTTGAATGAAAAACTGTTTTTT.

To note about this clone: Other DNA sequences in this specimen translate into the identical CDR3. V is TRBV6-5 and J is TRBJ1-1; tentative D call: TRBD1 (6 bases). The CDR3 loop spans 13 amino acids. V lost 5 bases and J lost 4, with 11 bases in between. The germline V gene encodes CDR1 MNHEY and CDR2 SVGAGI. The CDR3, as DNA: TGTGCCAGCAGTAGGCAGGGGCGCACTGAAGCTTTCTTT. This codes for CASSRQGRTEAFF.

This clone has just a few counts. The chain combines TRBV7-2 with TRBJ2-7; D unclear. The germline CDR1 and CDR2 sequences are SGHTA and FQGNSA. V lost 2 bases, J lost 1 base, and 9 bases lay in between. The CDR3 is 14 residues long. CDR3: CASSLSPFSYEQYF. CDR3 in DNA: TGTGCCAGCAGCTTATCTCCCTTTTCCTACGAGCAGTACTTC.